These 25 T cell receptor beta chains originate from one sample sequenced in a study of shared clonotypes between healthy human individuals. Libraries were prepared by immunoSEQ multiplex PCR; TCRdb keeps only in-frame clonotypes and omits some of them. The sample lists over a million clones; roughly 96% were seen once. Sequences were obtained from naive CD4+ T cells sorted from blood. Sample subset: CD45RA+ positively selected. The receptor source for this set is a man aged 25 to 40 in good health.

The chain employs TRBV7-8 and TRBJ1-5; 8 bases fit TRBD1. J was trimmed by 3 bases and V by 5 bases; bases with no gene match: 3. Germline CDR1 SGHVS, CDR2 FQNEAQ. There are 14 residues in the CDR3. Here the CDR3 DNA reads TGTGCCAGCAGCAAGGACAGGGCCAATCAGCCCCAGCATTTT. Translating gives CASSKDRANQPQHF.

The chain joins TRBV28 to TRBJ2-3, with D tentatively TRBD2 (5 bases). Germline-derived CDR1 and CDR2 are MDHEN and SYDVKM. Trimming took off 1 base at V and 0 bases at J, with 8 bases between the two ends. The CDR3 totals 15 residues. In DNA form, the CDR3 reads TGTGCCAGCAGTTTATTTGGCGGGAGCACAGATACGCAGTATTTT. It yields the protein CASSLFGGSTDTQYF.

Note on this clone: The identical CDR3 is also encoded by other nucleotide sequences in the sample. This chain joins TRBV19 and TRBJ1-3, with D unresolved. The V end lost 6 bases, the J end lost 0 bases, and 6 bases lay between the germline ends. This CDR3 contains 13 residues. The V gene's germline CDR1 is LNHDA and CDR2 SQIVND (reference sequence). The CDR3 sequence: CASSGSSGNTIYF. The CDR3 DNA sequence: TGTGCCAGTAGCGGGAGCTCTGGAAACACCATATATTTT.

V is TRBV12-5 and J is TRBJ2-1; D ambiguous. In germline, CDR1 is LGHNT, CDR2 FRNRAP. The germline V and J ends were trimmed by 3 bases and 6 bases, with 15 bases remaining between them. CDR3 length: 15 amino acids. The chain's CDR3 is CASGLGSAYGNEQFF. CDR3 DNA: TGTGCTAGTGGTTTAGGGTCGGCCTATGGCAATGAGCAGTTCTTC.

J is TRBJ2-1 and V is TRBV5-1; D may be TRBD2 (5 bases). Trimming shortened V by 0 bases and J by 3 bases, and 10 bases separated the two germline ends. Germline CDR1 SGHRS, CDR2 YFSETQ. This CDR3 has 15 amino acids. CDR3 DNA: TGCGCCAGCAGCTTGGAGGGAGTCGGCTACAATGAGCAGTTCTTC. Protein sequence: CASSLEGVGYNEQFF. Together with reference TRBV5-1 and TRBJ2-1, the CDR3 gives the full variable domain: KAGVTQTPRYLIKTRGQQVTLSCSPISGHRSVSWYQQTPGQGLQFLFEYFSETQRNKGNFPGRFSGRQFSNSRSEMNVSTLELGDSALYLCASSLEGVGYNEQFFGPGTRLTVL.

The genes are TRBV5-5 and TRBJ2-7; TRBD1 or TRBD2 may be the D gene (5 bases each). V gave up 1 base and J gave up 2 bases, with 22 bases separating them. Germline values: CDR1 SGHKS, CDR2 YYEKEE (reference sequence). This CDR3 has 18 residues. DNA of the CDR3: TGTGCCAGCAGCTTGCTTCCCGGGGACGGGAAGCTTCCCTACGAGCAGTACTTC. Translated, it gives CASSLLPGDGKLPYEQYF.

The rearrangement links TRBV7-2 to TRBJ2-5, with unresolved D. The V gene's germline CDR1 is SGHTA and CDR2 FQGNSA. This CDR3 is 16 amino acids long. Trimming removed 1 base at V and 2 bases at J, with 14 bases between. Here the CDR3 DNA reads TGTGCCAGCAGCTTAGAGCTAGGACGGCCACAAGAGACCCAGTACTTC. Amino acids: CASSLELGRPQETQYF.

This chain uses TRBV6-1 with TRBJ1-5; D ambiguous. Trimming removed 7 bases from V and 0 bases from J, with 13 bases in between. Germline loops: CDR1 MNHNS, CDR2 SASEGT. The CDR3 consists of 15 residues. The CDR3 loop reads CASTVGRLSNQPQHF. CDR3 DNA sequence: TGTGCCAGCACGGTCGGCAGGCTTAGCAATCAGCCCCAGCATTTT.

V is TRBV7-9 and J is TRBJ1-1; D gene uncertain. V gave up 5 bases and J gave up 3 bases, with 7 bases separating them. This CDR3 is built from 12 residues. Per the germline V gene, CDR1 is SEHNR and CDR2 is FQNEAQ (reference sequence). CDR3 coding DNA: TGTGCCAGCAGCCTAGGATACACTGAAGCTTTCTTT. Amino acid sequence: CASSLGYTEAFF.

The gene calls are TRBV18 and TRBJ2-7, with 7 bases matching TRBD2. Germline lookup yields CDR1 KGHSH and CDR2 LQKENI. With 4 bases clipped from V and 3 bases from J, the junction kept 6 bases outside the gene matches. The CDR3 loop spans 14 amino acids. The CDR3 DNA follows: TGTGCCAGCTCACGGGGAGGGCCCTACTACGAGCAGTACTTC. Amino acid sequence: CASSRGGPYYEQYF.

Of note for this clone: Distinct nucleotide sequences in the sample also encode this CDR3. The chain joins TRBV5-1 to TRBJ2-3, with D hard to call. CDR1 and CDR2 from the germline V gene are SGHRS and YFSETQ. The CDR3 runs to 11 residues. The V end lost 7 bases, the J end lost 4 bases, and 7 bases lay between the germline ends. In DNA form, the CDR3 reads TGCGCCAGCCGGTCGGCAGATACGCAGTATTTT. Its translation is CASRSADTQYF.

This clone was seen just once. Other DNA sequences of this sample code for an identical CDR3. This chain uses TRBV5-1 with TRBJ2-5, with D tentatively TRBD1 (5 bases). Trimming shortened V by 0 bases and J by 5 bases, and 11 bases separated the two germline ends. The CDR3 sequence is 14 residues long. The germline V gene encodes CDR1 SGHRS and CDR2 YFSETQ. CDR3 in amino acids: CASSLGRGGETQYF. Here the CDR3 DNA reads TGCGCCAGCAGCTTGGGAAGGGGTGGGGAGACCCAGTACTTC.

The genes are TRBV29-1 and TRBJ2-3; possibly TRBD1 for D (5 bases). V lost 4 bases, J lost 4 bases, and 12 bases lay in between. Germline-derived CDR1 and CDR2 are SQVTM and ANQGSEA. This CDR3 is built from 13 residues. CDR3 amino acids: CSVVRARADTQYF. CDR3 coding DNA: TGCAGCGTTGTCAGGGCTAGGGCAGATACGCAGTATTTT.

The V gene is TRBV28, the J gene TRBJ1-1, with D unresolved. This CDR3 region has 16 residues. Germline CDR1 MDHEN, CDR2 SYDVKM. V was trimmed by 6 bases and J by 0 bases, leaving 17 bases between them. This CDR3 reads CASRSWEVHMNTEAFF. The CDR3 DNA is TGTGCCAGCAGGTCGTGGGAAGTGCACATGAACACTGAAGCTTTCTTT.

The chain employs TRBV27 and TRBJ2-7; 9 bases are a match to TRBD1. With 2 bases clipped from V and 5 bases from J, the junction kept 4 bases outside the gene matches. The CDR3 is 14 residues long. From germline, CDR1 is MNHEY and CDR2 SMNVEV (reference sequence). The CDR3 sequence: CASSLRTGDDEQYF. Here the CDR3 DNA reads TGTGCCAGCAGTTTAAGGACAGGGGATGACGAGCAGTACTTC.

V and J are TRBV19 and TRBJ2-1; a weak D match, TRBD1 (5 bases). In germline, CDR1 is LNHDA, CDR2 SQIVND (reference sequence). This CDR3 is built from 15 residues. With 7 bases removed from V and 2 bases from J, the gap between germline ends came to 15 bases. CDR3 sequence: CASKPPGYPYNEQFF. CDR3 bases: TGTGCCAGTAAACCTCCAGGGTATCCCTACAATGAGCAGTTCTTC.

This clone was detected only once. DNA for the CDR3: TGTGCCAGTAGTTCATTGAAAACGGGACAGGGTGGAAGTGGCTACACCTTC. Residues: CASSSLKTGQGGSGYTF. The chain uses TRBV19 and TRBJ1-2; the match to TRBD1 covers 9 bases. This CDR3 is built from 17 residues. The germline CDR1 and CDR2 sequences are LNHDA and SQIVND (reference sequence). The J segment lost 7 bases and the V segment lost 5 bases, leaving 17 bases of the junction unmatched.

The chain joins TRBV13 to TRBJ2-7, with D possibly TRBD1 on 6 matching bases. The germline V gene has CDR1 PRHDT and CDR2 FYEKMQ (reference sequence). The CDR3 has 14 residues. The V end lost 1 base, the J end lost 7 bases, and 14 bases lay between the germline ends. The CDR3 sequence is CASSLALTRGEQYF. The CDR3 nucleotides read TGTGCCAGCAGCTTAGCCTTGACAAGGGGGGAGCAGTACTTC.

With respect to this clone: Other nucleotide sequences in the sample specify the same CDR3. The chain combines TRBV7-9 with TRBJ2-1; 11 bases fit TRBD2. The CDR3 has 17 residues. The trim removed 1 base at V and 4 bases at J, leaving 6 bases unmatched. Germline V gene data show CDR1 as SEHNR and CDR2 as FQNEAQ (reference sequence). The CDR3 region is CASSLGALAGGYNEQFF. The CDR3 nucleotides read TGTGCCAGCAGCTTAGGGGCCCTAGCGGGAGGTTACAATGAGCAGTTCTTC.

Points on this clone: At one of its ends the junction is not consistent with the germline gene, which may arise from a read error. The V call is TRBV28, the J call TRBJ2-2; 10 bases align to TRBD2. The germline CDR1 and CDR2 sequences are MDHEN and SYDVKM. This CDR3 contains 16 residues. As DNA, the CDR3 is TGTGCCAGCACTTTAGCGGGAGGCCAGAACACCGGGGAGCTGTTTTTT. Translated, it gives CASTLAGGQNTGELFF.

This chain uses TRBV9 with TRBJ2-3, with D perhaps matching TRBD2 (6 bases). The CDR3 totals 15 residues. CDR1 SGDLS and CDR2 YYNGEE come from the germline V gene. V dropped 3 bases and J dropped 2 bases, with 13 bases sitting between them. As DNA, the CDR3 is TGTGCCAGCAGCGACGGGACTTCCGTCACAGATACGCAGTATTTT. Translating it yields CASSDGTSVTDTQYF.

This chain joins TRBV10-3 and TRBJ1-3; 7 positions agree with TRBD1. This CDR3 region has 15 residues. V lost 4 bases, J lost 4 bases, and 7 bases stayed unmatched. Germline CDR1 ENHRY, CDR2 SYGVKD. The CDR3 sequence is CAISVTLTGGNTIYF. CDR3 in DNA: TGTGCCATCAGTGTGACACTGACAGGGGGAAACACCATATATTTT.

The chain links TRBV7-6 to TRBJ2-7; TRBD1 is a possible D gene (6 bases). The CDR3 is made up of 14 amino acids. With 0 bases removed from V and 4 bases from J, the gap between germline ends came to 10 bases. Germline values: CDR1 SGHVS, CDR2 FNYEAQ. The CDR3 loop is CASSLAGTSYEQYF. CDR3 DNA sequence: TGTGCCAGCAGCTTAGCGGGGACATCTTACGAGCAGTACTTC.

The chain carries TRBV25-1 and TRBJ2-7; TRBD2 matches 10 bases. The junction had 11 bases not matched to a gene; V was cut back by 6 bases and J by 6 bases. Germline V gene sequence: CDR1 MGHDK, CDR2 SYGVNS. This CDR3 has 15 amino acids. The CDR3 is CASSALAGGSSEQYF. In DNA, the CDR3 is TGTGCCAGCAGCGCCTTAGCGGGAGGTTCATCCGAGCAGTACTTC.

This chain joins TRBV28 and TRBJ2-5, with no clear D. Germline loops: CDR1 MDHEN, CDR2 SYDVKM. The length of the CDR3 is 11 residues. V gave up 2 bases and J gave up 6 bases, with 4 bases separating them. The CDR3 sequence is CASSLKQTQYF. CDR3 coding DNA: TGTGCCAGCAGTTTAAAACAGACCCAGTACTTC.